Following are 27 T cell receptor beta chains from one sample sequenced in a study of blood T cell repertoires in COVID-19. Libraries were prepared by immunoSEQ multiplex PCR; TCRdb keeps only in-frame clonotypes and omits some of them. Seen here are about 160,000 clones, roughly 86% observed once, and the top ten hold around 15%. The specimen sequenced was peripheral blood. The receptor source for this set is a human donor with acute or convalescent COVID-19. The donor label of this sample is uncertain.

By sample share, this clone is medium-sized (0.01 to 0.1%). The V gene is TRBV6-4, the J gene TRBJ2-4; the D gene is possibly TRBD1 (5 bases). Trimming pared 3 bases from V and 7 bases from J, leaving 10 bases between. The CDR3 runs 13 residues. Germline V gene data show CDR1 as MRHNA and CDR2 as SNTAGT. CDR3 DNA sequence: TGTGCCAGCAGTGAAGGAAGGGGTAACATTCAGTACTTC. Its translation is CASSEGRGNIQYF.

This chain links TRBV7-2 with TRBJ2-7; a possible D gene is TRBD1 (5 bases). This CDR3 contains 15 residues. The V end was cut by 1 base, the J end by 3 bases, with 13 bases between. Germline CDR1 is SGHTA and CDR2 is FQGNSA. DNA for the CDR3: TGTGCCAGCAGCTTAGTGGCAGGGATTGACTACGAGCAGTACTTC. Its protein product is CASSLVAGIDYEQYF.

The chain employs TRBV4-2 and TRBJ1-6; 9 nucleotides agree with TRBD1. The CDR3 is 17 amino acids. V shed 4 bases and J 8 bases; nucleotides not matched to a gene: 12. The V gene's germline CDR1 is LGHNA and CDR2 YNFKEQ. In DNA form, the CDR3 reads TGTGCCAGCAGCCGGCCTGGCCTGGGACAGGGTTATTCACCCCTCCACTTT. Translation gives CASSRPGLGQGYSPLHF.

The chain joins TRBV9 to TRBJ2-1, with 7 bases matching TRBD1. The CDR3 has 13 amino acids. Germline lookup yields CDR1 SGDLS and CDR2 YYNGEE. Trimming at V came to 0 bases and at J to 13 bases, leaving 7 bases not matched to a gene. The CDR3 sequence: CASSVALDRVQFF. CDR3 coding DNA: TGTGCCAGCAGCGTAGCCCTCGACAGGGTTCAGTTCTTC. The variable domain in full, completed from reference TRBV9 and TRBJ2-1, reads DSGVTQTPKHLITATGQRVTLRCSPRSGDLSVYWYQQSLDQGLQFLIQYYNGEERAKGNILERFSAQQFPDLHSELNLSSLELGDSALYFCASSVALDRVQFFGPGTRLTVL.

The CDR3 loop is CASSLTGGTYEQYF. In DNA, the CDR3 is TGTGCCAGCAGCTTAACCGGGGGGACCTACGAGCAGTACTTC. The rearrangement uses TRBV2 and TRBJ2-7; 7 bases map to TRBD2. The CDR3 has 14 residues. With 6 bases clipped from V and 2 bases from J, the junction kept 7 bases outside the gene matches. Germline values: CDR1 SNHLY, CDR2 FYNNEI.

The rearrangement links TRBV7-2 to TRBJ2-3, with 8 nucleotides matching TRBD1. The V gene end was trimmed by 5 bases and the J gene end by 0 bases; junction bases not matched to a gene: 4. The CDR3 is 15 residues long. In germline, CDR1 is SGHTA, CDR2 FQGNSA. CDR3 bases: TGTGCCAGCAGCCAGGGGGCCTCTAGCACAGATACGCAGTATTTT. This gives the protein CASSQGASSTDTQYF.

V and J are TRBV3-1 (or the pseudogene TRBV3-2) and TRBJ1-4, with 7 bases matching TRBD1. J was trimmed by 3 bases and V by 6 bases; bases with no gene match: 19. This CDR3 spans 19 amino acids. Germline values: CDR1 LGHDT, CDR2 YNNKEL (reference sequence). CDR3 sequence reads: CASRGSFFFWDRSNEKLFF. In DNA form, the CDR3 reads TGTGCCAGCAGAGGATCCTTTTTTTTCTGGGACAGATCTAATGAAAAACTGTTTTTT.

The V and J genes are TRBV7-2 and TRBJ1-6, with 7 bases fitting TRBD1. CDR1 SGHTA and CDR2 FQGNSA come from the germline V gene. This CDR3 contains 14 residues. V trimming: 2 bases; J trimming: 10 bases; junction bases outside the gene matches: 5. The CDR3 coding sequence is TGTGCCAGCAGCTTACGACAGGGAGAATCACCCCTCCACTTT. It specifies CASSLRQGESPLHF.

V gene TRBV19 combines with J gene TRBJ1-3, with 7 bases lining up with TRBD1. The CDR3 is made up of 14 amino acids. The germline CDR1 and CDR2 sequences are LNHDA and SQIVND (reference sequence). With 8 bases clipped from V and 0 bases from J, the junction kept 4 bases outside the gene matches. DNA for the CDR3: TGTGCCAGTTGGGGACAGATCTCTGGAAACACCATATATTTT. Amino acids: CASWGQISGNTIYF. Variable domain in full (rest from reference TRBV19 and TRBJ1-3): DGGITQSPKYLFRKEGQNVTLSCEQNLNHDAMYWYRQDPGQGLRLIYYSQIVNDFQKGDIAEGYSVSREKKESFPLTVTSAQKNPTAFYLCASWGQISGNTIYFGEGSWLTVV.

A note on this clone: Different DNA sequences within this sample yield the same CDR3. The rearrangement joins TRBV5-1 to TRBJ1-1; a possible D gene is TRBD1 (5 bases). The CDR3 loop spans 14 amino acids. The V and J ends lost 1 base and 1 base respectively, with 8 bases between them. CDR1 and CDR2 from the germline V gene are SGHRS and YFSETQ. Here the CDR3 DNA reads TGCGCCAGCAGCTTGAGGCAGGGGAACACTGAAGCTTTCTTT. Encoded protein: CASSLRQGNTEAFF.

The chain carries TRBV6-5 and TRBJ1-1; 10 nucleotides line up with TRBD1. V was pared by 8 bases and J by 4 bases, with 10 bases of the junction left unmatched. The CDR3 spans 15 residues. Germline V gene sequence: CDR1 MNHEY, CDR2 SVGAGI. CDR3 in DNA: TGTGCCAGCGTCAGGGACAGGGGAGGGAGCACTGAAGCTTTCTTT. Translated: CASVRDRGGSTEAFF.

In its sample, this clone was seen a few times. The chain joins TRBV14 to TRBJ1-3; unclear D gene. Germline V gene lookup returns CDR1 SGHDN and CDR2 FVKESK. The CDR3 spans 14 residues. The germline V and J ends were trimmed by 0 bases and 2 bases, with 5 bases remaining between them. The CDR3 DNA follows: TGTGCCAGCAGCCAAGATTGGCCTGGAAACACCATATATTTT. It is translated as CASSQDWPGNTIYF.

This clone showed up just once. This chain links TRBV5-4 with TRBJ2-2; 7 bases map to TRBD1. This CDR3 is 15 amino acids long. With V trimmed by 4 bases and J by 0 bases, 3 bases remained unmatched. The germline V gene has CDR1 SGHNT and CDR2 YYREEE (reference sequence). The CDR3 region has the DNA TGTGCCAGCAGCCATCAGGGGGCGAACACCGGGGAGCTGTTTTTT. Amino acids: CASSHQGANTGELFF. Looking up the rest from reference TRBV5-4 and TRBJ2-2 gives the full variable domain: ETGVTQSPTHLIKTRGQQVTLRCSSQSGHNTVSWYQQALGQGPQFIFQYYREEENGRGNFPPRFSGLQFPNYSSELNVNALELDDSALYLCASSHQGANTGELFFGEGSRLTVL.

The chain recombines TRBV18 with TRBJ2-3, with 8 bases identical to TRBD2. Trimming removed 3 bases from V and 0 bases from J; junction bases left unmatched: 8. Germline lookup yields CDR1 KGHSH and CDR2 LQKENI. The CDR3 runs 17 residues. The CDR3 reads CASSPSLAASSTDTQYF. In nucleotides, the CDR3 is TGTGCCAGCTCACCGTCACTAGCGGCCTCTAGCACAGATACGCAGTATTTT.

The chain is built from TRBV18 and TRBJ2-5, with TRBD1 identical over 10 bases. J was trimmed by 5 bases and V by 4 bases; bases with no gene match: 10. Germline loops: CDR1 KGHSH, CDR2 LQKENI. The CDR3 covers 16 residues. The chain's CDR3 is CASSRRGTGEGETQYF. In nucleotides, the CDR3 is TGTGCCAGCTCACGACGGGGGACAGGGGAGGGCGAGACCCAGTACTTC. Full variable domain (missing parts from reference TRBV18 and TRBJ2-5): NAGVMQNPRHLVRRRGQEARLRCSPMKGHSHVYWYRQLPEEGLKFMVYLQKENIIDESGMPKERFSAEFPKEGPSILRIQQVVRGDSAAYFCASSRRGTGEGETQYFGPGTRLLVL.

This clone was counted a few times. The gene calls are TRBV2 and TRBJ1-3; 7 nucleotides match TRBD1. Trimming at V came to 6 bases and at J to 2 bases, leaving 4 bases not matched to a gene. CDR1 SNHLY and CDR2 FYNNEI come from the germline V gene. The CDR3 totals 14 residues. The CDR3 DNA reads TGTGCCAGCAGCGTACAGGGGCCTGGAAACACCATATATTTT. This sequence encodes CASSVQGPGNTIYF.

The chain couples TRBV7-2 to TRBJ2-2; D might be TRBD1 (5 bases). The V end was cut by 5 bases, the J end by 4 bases, with 8 bases between. CDR3 length: 13 residues. CDR1 SGHTA and CDR2 FQGNSA come from the germline V gene. CDR3 coding DNA: TGTGCCAGCAGCCCCAGGGTCACCGGGGAGCTGTTTTTT. Translation gives CASSPRVTGELFF. Full variable domain (rest looked up from reference TRBV7-2 and TRBJ2-2): GAGVSQSPSNKVTEKGKDVELRCDPISGHTALYWYRQSLGQGLEFLIYFQGNSAPDKSGLPSDRFSAERTGGSVSTLTIQRTQQEDSAVYLCASSPRVTGELFFGEGSRLTVL.

The gene calls are TRBV6-6 and TRBJ1-5; weak D call: TRBD1 (5 bases). CDR1 MNHNY and CDR2 SVGAGI come from the germline V gene (reference sequence). The CDR3 extends over 15 amino acids. V was shortened by 7 bases and J by 3 bases, with 16 bases between the two germline ends. CDR3 sequence (DNA): TGTGCCAGCACCGACGGGGGGAGGGCCAATCAGCCCCAGCATTTT. Translated: CASTDGGRANQPQHF.

V and J are TRBV19 and TRBJ1-5, with TRBD1 matching over 8 bases. Trimming removed 2 bases from V and 7 bases from J; junction bases left unmatched: 10. CDR1 LNHDA and CDR2 SQIVND come from the germline V gene (reference sequence). CDR3 size: 16 residues. CDR3 residues: CASSISVRGPGQPQHF. CDR3 nucleotide sequence: TGTGCCAGTAGTATATCGGTCAGGGGGCCGGGACAGCCCCAGCATTTT.

The chain employs TRBV5-1 and TRBJ2-7; no clear D. The V gene lost 4 bases and the J gene lost 3 bases, with 11 bases spanning the gap. Germline loops: CDR1 SGHRS, CDR2 YFSETQ. The CDR3 length is 13 residues. The chain's CDR3 is CASSPVGDYEQYF. DNA for the CDR3: TGCGCCAGCAGCCCGGTGGGCGACTACGAGCAGTACTTC. Full variable domain (missing parts from reference TRBV5-1 and TRBJ2-7): KAGVTQTPRYLIKTRGQQVTLSCSPISGHRSVSWYQQTPGQGLQFLFEYFSETQRNKGNFPGRFSGRQFSNSRSEMNVSTLELGDSALYLCASSPVGDYEQYFGPGTRLTVT.

The chain links TRBV5-5 to TRBJ2-1; TRBD1 is a possible D gene (6 bases). There are 17 residues in the CDR3. V was pared by 0 bases and J by 4 bases, with 17 bases between. Germline V CDR1 and CDR2: SGHKS, YYEKEE (reference sequence). The CDR3 DNA reads as TGTGCCAGCAGCTTGGGAGTCCGGACAGCGGTGTACAATGAGCAGTTCTTC. It translates to CASSLGVRTAVYNEQFF.

The chain employs TRBV3-1 (or the pseudogene TRBV3-2) and TRBJ1-2, with a tentative D call TRBD1 (5 bases). This CDR3 has 14 amino acids. CDR1 is LGHDT and CDR2 is YNNKEL in the germline V gene (reference sequence). V lost 2 bases to trimming and J lost 7 bases, with 14 bases between them. The CDR3 spells CASSQNRQGTGYTF. CDR3 in DNA: TGTGCCAGCAGCCAAAACAGGCAGGGCACTGGCTACACCTTC.

The chain joins TRBV21-1 to TRBJ1-5. TRBV21-1 is marked as a pseudogene. The CDR3 totals 19 residues. CDR3 sequence (DNA): TGTGCCAGCAGCAAAGGCTGGGGACTAACTAGGGGTTTGAATCAGCCCCAGCATTTT. Protein sequence: CASSKGWGLTRGLNQPQHF.

V and J are TRBV12-3 or TRBV12-4 and TRBJ1-6; TRBD1 matches at 7 bases. This CDR3 has 13 amino acids. Unmatched junction bases numbered 4, after V lost 10 bases and J lost 4 bases. CDR3 bases: TGTGCCACCGGGACAGAGTATAATTCACCCCTCCACTTT. Its protein is CATGTEYNSPLHF.

The chain has TRBV3-1 (or the pseudogene TRBV3-2) and TRBJ1-2, with a weak D call TRBD1 (5 bases). V dropped 0 bases and J dropped 8 bases, with 16 bases sitting between them. The CDR3 is 15 residues long. Germline CDR1 LGHDT, CDR2 YNNKEL (reference sequence). The CDR3 here is CASSQDRGRLGGYTF. The CDR3 bases are TGTGCCAGCAGCCAAGATAGGGGCCGCCTGGGGGGCTACACCTTC.

The chain uses TRBV7-9 and TRBJ2-6; perhaps TRBD2 as D (6 bases). CDR1 and CDR2 (germline): SEHNR, FQNEAQ (reference sequence). This CDR3 has 18 residues. V was shortened by 5 bases and J by 4 bases, with 21 bases between the two germline ends. In DNA, the CDR3 is TGTGCCAGCAGCGACCCTAGGCGCGTTGGGAGGGGGGCCAACGTCCTGACTTTC. As protein: CASSDPRRVGRGANVLTF.

CDR3: CASSLRQAGLGTEAFF. The CDR3 DNA reads TGTGCCAGCAGCTTAAGACAGGCCGGGCTGGGCACTGAAGCTTTCTTT. The chain links TRBV7-6 to TRBJ1-1; tentative D call: TRBD1 (6 bases). The CDR3 covers 16 residues. In germline, CDR1 is SGHVS, CDR2 FNYEAQ. V was cut by 2 bases and J by 4 bases, with 17 bases left in between.